The 5 T cell receptor beta chains presented below share a single source sample, sequenced in a study of T cells after yellow fever vaccination. TCRdb reanalysed the 5' RACE reads using MiXCR and keeps one entry per CDR3 protein. The top ten clones hold 3% to 3.5% of a sample with some 340,000 distinct CDR3 sequences, about 10% of them seen once. The sample here was CD4+ T cells sorted from PBMCs, taken 45 days after the yellow fever booster vaccination. The receptors derive from a man aged 18 to 35 who received the YFV17D yellow fever vaccine.

This clonotype occurred a few times. V and J are TRBV24-1 and TRBJ2-2, with 8 bases fitting TRBD1. The J segment lost 1 base and the V segment lost 7 bases, leaving 7 bases of the junction unmatched. This CDR3 has 16 amino acids. From germline, CDR1 is KGHDR and CDR2 SFDVKD. Written as DNA, the CDR3 is TGTGCCACCAGCCGCCGGGACAGGAAGAACACCGGGGAGCTGTTTTTT. Translating it yields CATSRRDRKNTGELFF.

The table lists this clonotype with a few counts. This rearrangement joins TRBV7-3 to TRBJ2-2, with 8 bases identical to TRBD1. This CDR3 contains 14 residues. With 6 bases clipped from V and 3 bases from J, the junction kept 3 bases outside the gene matches. Germline loops: CDR1 SGHTA, CDR2 FQGTGA. CDR3 nucleotides: TGTGCCAGCAGGCGGGACAGGTACACCGGGGAGCTGTTTTTT. Translated, it gives CASRRDRYTGELFF.

This chain links TRBV12-3 or TRBV12-4 with TRBJ1-2; D possibly corresponds to TRBD1 (5 bases). The length of the CDR3 is 11 residues. V was shortened by 5 bases and J by 13 bases, with 14 bases between the two germline ends. DNA of the CDR3: TGTGCCAGCAGTCTCGGACCGGGGCGCACCTTC. Amino acid sequence: CASSLGPGRTF.

This clonotype was counted at least ten times. This rearrangement joins TRBV9 to TRBJ2-5, with D perhaps being TRBD1 or TRBD2 (5 bases each). This CDR3 region has 13 residues. The germline V gene has CDR1 SGDLS and CDR2 YYNGEE. Trimming left V 3 bases short and J 1 base short, with 7 bases between. CDR3 amino acids: CASSAGPQETQYF. For the CDR3, the DNA is TGTGCCAGCAGCGCGGGACCCCAAGAGACCCAGTACTTC.

This clonotype has a count of ten or more. This chain joins TRBV6-4 and TRBJ2-7; no clear D. Germline-derived CDR1 and CDR2 are MRHNA and SNTAGT. CDR3 length: 11 residues. Trimming removed 4 bases from V and 5 bases from J, with 6 bases in between. CDR3 in DNA: TGTGCCAGCAGTGGGCTTAACGAGCAGTACTTC. Residues: CASSGLNEQYF.